Described below is a single T cell receptor beta chain sequence and its context. Its cognate antigen has yet to be identified. Base qualities were left out, and no much larger clone turns up one base away. Trimming leaves V shorter by 0 bases and J shorter by 4 bases, with the junction holding 6 bases beyond the gene matches. The germline V gene yields KGHSH for CDR1 and LQKENI for CDR2. From cysteine to phenylalanine, the CDR3 is 17 amino acids long. Of all the DNA, just the CDR3 is kept, 51 bases in frame from base 1. This specimen comes from a study of cytomegalovirus exposure and HLA in healthy donors (TCRdb year 2017). As for the study more broadly: A later analysis indicated that the 90 to 150 validation repertoires were generated on the platform also employed for the 650 to 850 repertoires of the first cohort. Along with the roughly 710-subject first cohort, a separate validation cohort of over a hundred different subjects was used. To predict cytomegalovirus infection status, the study brought together high-throughput TCR immunosequencing, statistical association of individual TCRs with disease status, and machine learning. The study aimed to test whether cataloging public T cell receptors could reveal signatures of past pathogen exposure.

The donors belonged to the validation cohort of around 120 subjects, which was separate from the approximately 660-subject first cohort. Overall results and qualifications from the work: It was suggested by the authors that the approach could potentially be generalized to other disease states and immunological phenotypes. The classifier was reported to diagnose cytomegalovirus status with high specificity and sensitivity in both the original and validation cohorts. A total of around 150 TCR beta chains were listed by the study as associated with cytomegalovirus. A later analysis lacked HLA typing for the validation cohort, so it scored co-occurrence in that cohort across all 120 or so repertoires. In a later analysis, TCRs clustered in the first cohort were found to also tend to co-occur in the roughly 120 validation repertoires, with 90% to 95% of cluster scores above 0. Across donors, most TCR sequences were observed very rarely, whereas some public TCRs were present in many individuals. Three of the identified cytomegalovirus-associated TCR beta chains were confirmed in vitro to be specific for cytomegalovirus antigens.

The receptor library was made with the immunoSEQ multiplex PCR assay. Processing in the source paper ran as follows. A statistical classification framework was developed to diagnose cytomegalovirus status using the catalog of TCR beta chain sequences. The clones in this table, taken by TCRdb from immuneACCESS, are in-frame only. Not every clone is retained; where verified, under half of the shortfall comes from an unresolved V gene, and the cause of the rest is unknown. The V and J calls and clone size were taken over from that table, and D and trimming were inferred from the DNA. Here the sample has 130,000 or so clones; around nine tenths occur a single time. Around 3.5% of the sample lies in the top ten.

The rearrangement combines TRBV18 with TRBJ1-2; TRBD1 lines up with 12 middle nucleotides. Sample: PBMCs. The TCR comes from a man younger than 40 in good health and CMV-seronegative. This receptor has the CDR3 CASSPPGQGAFGYGYTF. In nucleotide form, the sequence is TGTGCCAGCTCACCACCGGGACAGGGGGCGTTTGGCTATGGCTACACCTTC.